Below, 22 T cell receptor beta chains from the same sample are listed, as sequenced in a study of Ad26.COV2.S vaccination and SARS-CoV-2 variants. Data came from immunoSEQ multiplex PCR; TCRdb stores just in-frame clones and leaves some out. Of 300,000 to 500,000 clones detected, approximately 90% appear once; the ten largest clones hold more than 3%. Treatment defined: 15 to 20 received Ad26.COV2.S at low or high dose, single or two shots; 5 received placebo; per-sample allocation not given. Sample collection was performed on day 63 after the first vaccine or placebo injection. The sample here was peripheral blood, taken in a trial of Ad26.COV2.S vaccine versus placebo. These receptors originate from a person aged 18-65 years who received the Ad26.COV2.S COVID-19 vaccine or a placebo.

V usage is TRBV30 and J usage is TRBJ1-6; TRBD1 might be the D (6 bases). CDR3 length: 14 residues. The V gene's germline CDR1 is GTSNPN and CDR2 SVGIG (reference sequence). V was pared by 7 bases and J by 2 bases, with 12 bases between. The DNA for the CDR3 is TGTGCCTCCCGGGGGGGCGCCTATAATTCACCCCTCCACTTT. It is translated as CASRGGAYNSPLHF.

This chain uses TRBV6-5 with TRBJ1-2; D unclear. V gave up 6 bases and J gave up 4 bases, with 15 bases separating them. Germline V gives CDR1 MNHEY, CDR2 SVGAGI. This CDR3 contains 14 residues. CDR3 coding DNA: TGTGCCAGCAGACCCAAACCAGGCTCCTATGGCTACACCTTC. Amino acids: CASRPKPGSYGYTF.

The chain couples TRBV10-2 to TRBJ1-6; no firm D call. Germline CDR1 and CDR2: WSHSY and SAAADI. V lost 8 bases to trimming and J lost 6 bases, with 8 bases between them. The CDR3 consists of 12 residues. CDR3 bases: TGCGCCAGCGCGGATCCTAATTCACCCCTCCACTTT. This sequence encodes CASADPNSPLHF.

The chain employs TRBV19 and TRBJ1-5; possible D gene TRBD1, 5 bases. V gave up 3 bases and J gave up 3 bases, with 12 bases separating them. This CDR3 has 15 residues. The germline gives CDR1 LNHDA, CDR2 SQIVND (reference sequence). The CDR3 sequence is CASSIPGGVNQPQHF. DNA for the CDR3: TGTGCCAGTAGTATTCCGGGGGGGGTCAATCAGCCCCAGCATTTT. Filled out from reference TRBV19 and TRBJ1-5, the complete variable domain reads DGGITQSPKYLFRKEGQNVTLSCEQNLNHDAMYWYRQDPGQGLRLIYYSQIVNDFQKGDIAEGYSVSREKKESFPLTVTSAQKNPTAFYLCASSIPGGVNQPQHFGDGTRLSIL.

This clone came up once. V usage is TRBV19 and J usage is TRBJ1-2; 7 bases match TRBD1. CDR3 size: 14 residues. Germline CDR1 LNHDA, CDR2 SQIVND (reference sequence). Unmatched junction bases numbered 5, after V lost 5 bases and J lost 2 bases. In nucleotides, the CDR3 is TGTGCCAGTAGTCCCGACAGGGACAACTATGGCTACACCTTC. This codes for CASSPDRDNYGYTF.

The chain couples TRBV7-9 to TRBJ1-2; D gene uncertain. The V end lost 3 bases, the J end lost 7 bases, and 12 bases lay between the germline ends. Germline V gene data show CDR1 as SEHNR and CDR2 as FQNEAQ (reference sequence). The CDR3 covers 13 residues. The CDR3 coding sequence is TGTGCCAGCAGCTTCCCCCGTTCTGCTGGCTACACCTTC. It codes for CASSFPRSAGYTF.

The CDR3 sequence: CASSYSGSVTQYF. The CDR3 nucleotides read TGTGCCAGTAGTTATTCAGGGTCTGTTACGCAGTATTTT. The chain couples TRBV19 to TRBJ2-3; D is perhaps TRBD1 (5 bases). Trimming pared 5 bases from V and 8 bases from J, leaving 14 bases between. This CDR3 is 13 amino acids long. Germline assignment: CDR1 LNHDA and CDR2 SQIVND (reference sequence).

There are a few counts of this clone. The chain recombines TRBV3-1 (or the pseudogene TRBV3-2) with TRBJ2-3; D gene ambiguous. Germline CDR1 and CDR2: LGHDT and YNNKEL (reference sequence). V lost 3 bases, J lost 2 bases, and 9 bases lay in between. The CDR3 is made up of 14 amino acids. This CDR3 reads CASSQMVNTDTQYF. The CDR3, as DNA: TGTGCCAGCAGCCAGATGGTGAACACAGATACGCAGTATTTT.

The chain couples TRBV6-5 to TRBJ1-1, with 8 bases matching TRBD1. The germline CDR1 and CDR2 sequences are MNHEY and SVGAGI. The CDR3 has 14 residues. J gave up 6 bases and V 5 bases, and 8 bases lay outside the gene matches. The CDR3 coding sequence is TGTGCCAGCAGTCCCCGGGACAGGTCGCCTGAAGCTTTCTTT. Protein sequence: CASSPRDRSPEAFF.

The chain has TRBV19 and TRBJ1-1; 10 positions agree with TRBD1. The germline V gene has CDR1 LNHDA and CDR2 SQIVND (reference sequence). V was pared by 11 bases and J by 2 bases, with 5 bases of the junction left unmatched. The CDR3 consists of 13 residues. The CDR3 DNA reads TGTGCCTCCGAGACAGGGGGCAACACTGAAGCTTTCTTT. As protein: CASETGGNTEAFF.

The CDR3 loop is CASSHLTSGGTDTQYF. The CDR3, as DNA: TGCGCCAGCAGCCACTTGACTAGCGGGGGTACAGATACGCAGTATTTT. The V call is TRBV10-1, the J call TRBJ2-3, with TRBD2 matching 12 bases. Germline values: CDR1 WNHNN, CDR2 SYGVQD (reference sequence). This CDR3 has 16 amino acids. V dropped 6 bases and J dropped 3; count of bases not matched to a gene: 7.

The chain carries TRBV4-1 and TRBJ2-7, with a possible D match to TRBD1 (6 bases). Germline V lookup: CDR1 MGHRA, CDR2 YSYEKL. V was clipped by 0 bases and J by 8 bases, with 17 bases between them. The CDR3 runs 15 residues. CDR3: CASSQEYRAADKQYF. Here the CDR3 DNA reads TGCGCCAGCAGCCAAGAATACAGGGCAGCGGACAAGCAGTACTTC.

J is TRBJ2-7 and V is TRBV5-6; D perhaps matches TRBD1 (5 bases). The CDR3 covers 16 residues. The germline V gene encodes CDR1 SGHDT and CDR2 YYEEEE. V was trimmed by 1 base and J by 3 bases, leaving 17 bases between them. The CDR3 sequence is CASSLFGQGPFYEQYF. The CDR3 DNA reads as TGTGCCAGCAGCTTGTTTGGGCAGGGCCCCTTCTACGAGCAGTACTTC.

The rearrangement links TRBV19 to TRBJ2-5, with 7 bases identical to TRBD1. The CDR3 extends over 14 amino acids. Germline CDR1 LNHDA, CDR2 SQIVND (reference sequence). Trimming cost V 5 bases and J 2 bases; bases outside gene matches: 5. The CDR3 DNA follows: TGTGCCAGTAGTCCGCCGGGACAGCAAGAGACCCAGTACTTC. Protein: CASSPPGQQETQYF. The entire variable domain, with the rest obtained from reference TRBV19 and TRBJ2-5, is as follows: DGGITQSPKYLFRKEGQNVTLSCEQNLNHDAMYWYRQDPGQGLRLIYYSQIVNDFQKGDIAEGYSVSREKKESFPLTVTSAQKNPTAFYLCASSPPGQQETQYFGPGTRLLVL.

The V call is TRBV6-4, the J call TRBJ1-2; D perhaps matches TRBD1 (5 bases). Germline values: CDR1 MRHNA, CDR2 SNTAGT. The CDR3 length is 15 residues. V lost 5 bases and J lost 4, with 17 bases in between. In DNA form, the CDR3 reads TGTGCCAGCAGTCCCTGGGGGGGTTGGGCCTATGGCTACACCTTC. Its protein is CASSPWGGWAYGYTF.

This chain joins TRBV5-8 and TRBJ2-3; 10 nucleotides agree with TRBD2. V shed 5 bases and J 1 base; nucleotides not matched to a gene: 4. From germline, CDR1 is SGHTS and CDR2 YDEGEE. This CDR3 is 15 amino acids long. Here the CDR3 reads CASSSGLARTDTQYF. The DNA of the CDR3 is TGTGCCAGCAGTTCGGGACTAGCGCGCACAGATACGCAGTATTTT.

CDR3 in DNA: TGTGCCAGCAGCGACAGCTTTAACACTGAAGCTTTCTTT. It is translated as CASSDSFNTEAFF. The chain is built from TRBV5-4 and TRBJ1-1; maybe TRBD1 (5 bases). CDR1 SGHNT and CDR2 YYREEE come from the germline V gene (reference sequence). The CDR3 is 13 residues long. V was trimmed by 4 bases and J by 2 bases, leaving 9 bases between them.

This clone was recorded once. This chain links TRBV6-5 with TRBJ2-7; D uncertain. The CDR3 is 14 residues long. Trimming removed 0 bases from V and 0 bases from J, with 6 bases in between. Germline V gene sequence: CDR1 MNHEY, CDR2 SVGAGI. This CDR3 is CASSYSMNSYEQYF. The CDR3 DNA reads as TGTGCCAGCAGTTACTCGATGAACTCCTACGAGCAGTACTTC.

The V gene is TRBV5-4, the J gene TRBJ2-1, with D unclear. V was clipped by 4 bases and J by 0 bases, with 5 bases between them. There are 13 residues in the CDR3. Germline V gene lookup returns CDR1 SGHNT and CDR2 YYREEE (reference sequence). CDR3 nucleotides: TGTGCCAGCAGCAATCCCTCCTACAATGAGCAGTTCTTC. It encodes CASSNPSYNEQFF.

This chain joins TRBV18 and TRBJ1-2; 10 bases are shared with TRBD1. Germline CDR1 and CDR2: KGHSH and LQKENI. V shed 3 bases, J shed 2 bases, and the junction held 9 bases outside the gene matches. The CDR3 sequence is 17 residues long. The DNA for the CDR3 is TGTGCCAGCTCACCGTTCTGGGACAGGGGCACCAACTATGGCTACACCTTC. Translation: CASSPFWDRGTNYGYTF.

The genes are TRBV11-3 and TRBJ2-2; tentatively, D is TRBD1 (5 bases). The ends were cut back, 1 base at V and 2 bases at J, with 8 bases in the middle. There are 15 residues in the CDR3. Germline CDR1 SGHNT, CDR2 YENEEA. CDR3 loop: CASSLGQGNTGELFF. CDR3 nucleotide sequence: TGTGCCAGCAGCTTAGGTCAGGGAAACACCGGGGAGCTGTTTTTT.

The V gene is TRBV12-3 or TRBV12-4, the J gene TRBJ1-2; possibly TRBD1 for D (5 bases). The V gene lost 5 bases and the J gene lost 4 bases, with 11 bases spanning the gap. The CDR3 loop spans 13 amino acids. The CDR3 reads CASSGDGIYGYTF. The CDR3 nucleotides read TGTGCCAGCAGTGGGGACGGAATCTATGGCTACACCTTC.